Listed here is a single T cell receptor beta chain. Data came from immunoSEQ multiplex PCR; TCRdb stores just in-frame clones and leaves some out. The sample lists roughly 130,000 clones, 91% occurring once. The data belong to a study of T cell responses to AZD1222 COVID-19 vaccine. Germline lookup yields CDR1 SGHRS and CDR2 YFSETQ. This CDR3 is built from 15 residues. The ends lost 4 bases at V and 2 bases at J; junction bases unmatched: 3. Sample: peripheral blood, taken on day 0 of AZD1222 vaccination. The receptor's source is an adult in good health. J is TRBJ2-6 and V is TRBV5-1; 7 bases are shared with TRBD1. CDR3 bases: TGCGCCAGCAGCCCTACAGGGGCTGGGGCCAACGTCCTGACTTTC. It specifies CASSPTGAGANVLTF.